The 8 T cell receptor beta chains below all came from one sample that was sequenced in a study of Ad26.COV2.S vaccination and SARS-CoV-2 variants (dated by TCRdb to the early 2020s). The intended sense of this specimen's treatment or condition label: around 19 received Ad26.COV2.S at low or high dose, single or two shots; about 5 received placebo; per-sample allocation not given. Repertoires of vaccine and placebo recipients were sequenced from samples collected on day 63 after the first injection. Libraries were made using the immunoSEQ multiplex PCR assay. The table comes from immuneACCESS by way of TCRdb, which keeps in-frame sequences with V and J called. Part of the clones is missing from these tables; in studies checked, under half for an unresolved V gene and the rest for unknown reasons. The sample table shows hundreds of thousands of clones, and 75% to 95% are seen once. The ten largest account for 10% to 15% of the sample.

The sequenced sample was peripheral blood, obtained in a trial of Ad26.COV2.S vaccine versus placebo. The receptors shown here come from a person aged 18-65 years who received the Ad26.COV2.S COVID-19 vaccine or a placebo.

As DNA, the CDR3 is TGTGCCAGCAGCGTCGGACAGTTCGGGTACGAGCAGTACTTC. Its protein is CASSVGQFGYEQYF. This chain links TRBV11-2 with TRBJ2-7; TRBD1 is a possible D gene (6 bases). CDR1 and CDR2 (germline): SGHAT, FQNNGV. V was clipped by 5 bases and J by 4 bases, with 15 bases between them. The CDR3 has 14 residues.

The chain recombines TRBV5-6 with TRBJ1-3; D remains ambiguous. V was shortened by 0 bases and J by 2 bases, with 6 bases between the two germline ends. The CDR3 length is 14 residues. Germline V gene sequence: CDR1 SGHDT, CDR2 YYEEEE. CDR3 in amino acids: CASSLAKTGNTIYF. The CDR3 DNA is TGTGCCAGCAGCTTGGCTAAGACTGGAAACACCATATATTTT.

V usage is TRBV9 and J usage is TRBJ1-4; TRBD1 matches at 8 bases. The CDR3 contains 14 residues. The J segment lost 13 bases and the V segment lost 2 bases, leaving 10 bases of the junction unmatched. Germline-derived CDR1 and CDR2 are SGDLS and YYNGEE. The CDR3 sequence is CASSVDTGTGILFF. For the CDR3, the DNA is TGTGCCAGCAGCGTCGATACAGGGACAGGCATACTGTTTTTT. Combining the CDR3 with reference TRBV9 and TRBJ1-4 gives the whole variable domain DSGVTQTPKHLITATGQRVTLRCSPRSGDLSVYWYQQSLDQGLQFLIQYYNGEERAKGNILERFSAQQFPDLHSELNLSSLELGDSALYFCASSVDTGTGILFFGSGTQLSVL.

V gene TRBV11-2 combines with J gene TRBJ2-5, with D tentatively TRBD1 or TRBD2 (6 bases each). The V end lost 5 bases, the J end lost 10 bases, and 20 bases lay between the germline ends. The CDR3 runs 14 residues. CDR1 and CDR2 (germline): SGHAT, FQNNGV. The CDR3 loop reads CASSEVGGWVDQYF. The CDR3 DNA reads TGTGCCAGCAGCGAAGTGGGGGGCTGGGTCGACCAGTACTTC.

V gene TRBV25-1 combines with J gene TRBJ2-7; 10 bases map to TRBD2. Germline lookup yields CDR1 MGHDK and CDR2 SYGVNS. The CDR3 runs 14 residues. J was trimmed by 3 bases and V by 2 bases; bases with no gene match: 1. CDR3 residues: CASSEGTSDYEQYF. CDR3 bases: TGTGCCAGCAGTGAAGGGACTAGCGACTACGAGCAGTACTTC.

This clone has only one observation. The chain uses TRBV12-5 and TRBJ2-7; D might be TRBD1 or TRBD2, each matching 5 bases. Germline V gene data show CDR1 as LGHNT and CDR2 as FRNRAP. CDR3 length: 15 residues. V dropped 1 base and J dropped 0 bases, with 10 bases sitting between them. The CDR3 DNA reads as TGTGCTAGTGGTTTGGCGGGGCAAAGCTCCTACGAGCAGTACTTC. This codes for CASGLAGQSSYEQYF.

Comments on this clone: This same CDR3 is encoded by further DNA sequences in the sample. The V gene is TRBV9, the J gene TRBJ1-3; TRBD1 matches 8 bases. The CDR3 totals 15 residues. V gave up 3 bases and J gave up 4 bases; unmatched junction bases: 6. The germline gives CDR1 SGDLS, CDR2 YYNGEE. The CDR3 protein is CASSAETGVGNTIYF. The CDR3 nucleotides are TGTGCCAGCAGCGCCGAGACAGGGGTAGGAAACACCATATATTTT.

Here the CDR3 DNA reads TGCAGCGTTGCCGACTATGAGCAGTTCTTC. Translating gives CSVADYEQFF. The chain links TRBV29-1 to TRBJ2-1; D gene uncertain. Germline V CDR1 and CDR2: SQVTM, ANQGSEA. Trimming stripped 4 bases from V and 8 bases from J, with 6 bases between. The CDR3 consists of 10 residues.